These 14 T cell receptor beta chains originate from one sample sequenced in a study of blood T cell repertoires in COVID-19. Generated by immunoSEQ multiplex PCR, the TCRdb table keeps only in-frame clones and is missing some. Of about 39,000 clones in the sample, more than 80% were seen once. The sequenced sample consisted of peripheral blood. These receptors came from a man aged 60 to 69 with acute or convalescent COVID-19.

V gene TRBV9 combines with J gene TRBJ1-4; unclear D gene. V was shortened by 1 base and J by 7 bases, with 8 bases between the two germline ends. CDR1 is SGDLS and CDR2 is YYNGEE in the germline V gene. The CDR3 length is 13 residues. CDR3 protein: CASSVPGSEKLFF. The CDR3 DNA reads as TGTGCCAGCAGCGTACCTGGCTCTGAAAAACTGTTTTTT.

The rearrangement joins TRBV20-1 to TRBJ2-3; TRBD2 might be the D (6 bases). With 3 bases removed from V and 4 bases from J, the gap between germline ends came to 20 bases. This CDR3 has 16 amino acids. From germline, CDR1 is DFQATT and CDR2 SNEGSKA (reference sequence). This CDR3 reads CSASGGLGLGADTQYF. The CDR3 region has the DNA TGCAGTGCTAGTGGGGGACTGGGGTTAGGGGCAGATACGCAGTATTTT.

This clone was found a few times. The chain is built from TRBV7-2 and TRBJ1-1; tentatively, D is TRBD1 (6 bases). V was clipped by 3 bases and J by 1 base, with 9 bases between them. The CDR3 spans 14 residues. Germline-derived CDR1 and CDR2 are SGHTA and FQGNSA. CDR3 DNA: TGTGCCAGCAGCTTGGGACAATGGAACACTGAAGCTTTCTTT. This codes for CASSLGQWNTEAFF.

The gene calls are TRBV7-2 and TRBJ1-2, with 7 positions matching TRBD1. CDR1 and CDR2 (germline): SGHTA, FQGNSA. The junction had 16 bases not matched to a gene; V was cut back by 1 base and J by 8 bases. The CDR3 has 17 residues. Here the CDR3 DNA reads TGTGCCAGCAGCTTAGTCTCTGTCTTCGACAGGGTTGGCGGCTACACCTTC. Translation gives CASSLVSVFDRVGGYTF.

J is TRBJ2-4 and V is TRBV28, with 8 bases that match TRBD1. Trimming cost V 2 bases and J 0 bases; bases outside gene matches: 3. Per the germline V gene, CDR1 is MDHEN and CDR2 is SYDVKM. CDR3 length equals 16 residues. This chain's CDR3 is CASSLGQGLAKNIQYF. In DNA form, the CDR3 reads TGTGCCAGCAGTTTAGGACAGGGTCTAGCCAAAAACATTCAGTACTTC.

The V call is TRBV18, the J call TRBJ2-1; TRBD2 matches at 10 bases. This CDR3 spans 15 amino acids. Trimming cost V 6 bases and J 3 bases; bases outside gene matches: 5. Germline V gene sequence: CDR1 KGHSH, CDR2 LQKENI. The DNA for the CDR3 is TGTGCCAGCTCCCCGCCTAGCGGGGGCTACAATGAGCAGTTCTTC. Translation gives CASSPPSGGYNEQFF.

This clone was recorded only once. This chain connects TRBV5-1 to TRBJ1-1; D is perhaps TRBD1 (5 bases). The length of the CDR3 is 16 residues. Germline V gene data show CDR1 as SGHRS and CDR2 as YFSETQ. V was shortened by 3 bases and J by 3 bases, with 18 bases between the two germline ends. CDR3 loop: CASSSAGPPSDTEAFF. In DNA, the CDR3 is TGCGCCAGCAGCTCGGCGGGACCGCCGTCCGACACTGAAGCTTTCTTT.

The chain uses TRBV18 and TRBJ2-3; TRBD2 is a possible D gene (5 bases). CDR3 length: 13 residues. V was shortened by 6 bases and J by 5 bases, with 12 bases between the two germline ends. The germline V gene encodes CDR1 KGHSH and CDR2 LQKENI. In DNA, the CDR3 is TGTGCCAGCTCCCCGGGTGGAGGAGATACGCAGTATTTT. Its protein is CASSPGGGDTQYF.

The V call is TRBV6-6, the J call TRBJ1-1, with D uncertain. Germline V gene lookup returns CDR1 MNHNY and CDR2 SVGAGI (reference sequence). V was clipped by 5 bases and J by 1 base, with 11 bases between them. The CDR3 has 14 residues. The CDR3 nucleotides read TGTGCCAGCAGTCCGCCGGGAAAGAACACTGAAGCTTTCTTT. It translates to CASSPPGKNTEAFF.

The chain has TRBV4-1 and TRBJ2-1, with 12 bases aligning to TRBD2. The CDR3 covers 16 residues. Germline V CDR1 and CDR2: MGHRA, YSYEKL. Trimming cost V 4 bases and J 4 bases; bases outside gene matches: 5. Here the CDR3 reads CASSLASGRGYNEQFF. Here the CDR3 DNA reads TGCGCCAGCAGCCTGGCTAGCGGGAGGGGATACAATGAGCAGTTCTTC.

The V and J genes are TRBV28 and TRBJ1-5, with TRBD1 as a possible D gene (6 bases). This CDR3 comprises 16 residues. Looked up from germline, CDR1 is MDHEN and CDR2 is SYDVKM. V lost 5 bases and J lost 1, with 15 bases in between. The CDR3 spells CASSPPRGASNQPQHF. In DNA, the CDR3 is TGTGCCAGCAGTCCACCCCGGGGGGCGAGCAATCAGCCCCAGCATTTT.

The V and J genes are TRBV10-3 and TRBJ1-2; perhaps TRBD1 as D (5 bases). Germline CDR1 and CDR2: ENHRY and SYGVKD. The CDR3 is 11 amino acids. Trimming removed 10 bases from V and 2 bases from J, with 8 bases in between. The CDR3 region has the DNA TGTGCCACGGGGGAGAACTATGGCTACACCTTC. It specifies CATGENYGYTF.

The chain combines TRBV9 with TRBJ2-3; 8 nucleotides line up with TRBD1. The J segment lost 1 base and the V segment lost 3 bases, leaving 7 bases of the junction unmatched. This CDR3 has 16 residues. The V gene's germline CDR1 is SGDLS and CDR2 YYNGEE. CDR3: CASSASQGGGTDTQYF. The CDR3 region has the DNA TGTGCCAGCAGCGCCTCACAGGGGGGCGGCACAGATACGCAGTATTTT.

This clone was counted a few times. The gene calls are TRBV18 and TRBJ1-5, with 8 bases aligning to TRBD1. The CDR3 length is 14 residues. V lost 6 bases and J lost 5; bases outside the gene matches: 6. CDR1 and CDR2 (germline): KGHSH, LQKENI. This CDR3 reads CASSRQGSDQPQHF. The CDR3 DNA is TGTGCCAGCTCGCGACAGGGGTCAGATCAGCCCCAGCATTTT.